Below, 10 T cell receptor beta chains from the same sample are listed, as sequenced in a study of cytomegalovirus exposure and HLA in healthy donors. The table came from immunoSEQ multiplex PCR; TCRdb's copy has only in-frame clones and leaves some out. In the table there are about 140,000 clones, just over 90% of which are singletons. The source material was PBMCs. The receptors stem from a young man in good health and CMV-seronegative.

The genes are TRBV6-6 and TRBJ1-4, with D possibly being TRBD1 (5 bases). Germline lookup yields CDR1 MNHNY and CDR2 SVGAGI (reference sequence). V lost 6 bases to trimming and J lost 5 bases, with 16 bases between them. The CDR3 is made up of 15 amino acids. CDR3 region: CASRQVLGRNEKLFF. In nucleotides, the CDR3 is TGTGCCAGCAGACAGGTTCTCGGCCGAAATGAAAAACTGTTTTTT.

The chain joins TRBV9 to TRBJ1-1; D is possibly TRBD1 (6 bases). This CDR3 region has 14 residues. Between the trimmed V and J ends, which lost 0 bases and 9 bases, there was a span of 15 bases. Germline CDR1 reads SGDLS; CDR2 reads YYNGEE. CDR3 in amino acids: CASSVAGTQGKAFF. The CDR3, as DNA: TGTGCCAGCAGCGTAGCTGGAACACAGGGTAAAGCTTTCTTT.

For the CDR3, the DNA is TGTGCCAGCAGCTCTACTAGCCCCGGGGAGCTGTTTTTT. Its translation: CASSSTSPGELFF. This rearrangement joins TRBV13 to TRBJ2-2, with a possible D match to TRBD2 (6 bases). Trimming removed 4 bases at V and 6 bases at J, with 9 bases between. This CDR3 comprises 13 residues. The germline V gene has CDR1 PRHDT and CDR2 FYEKMQ (reference sequence).

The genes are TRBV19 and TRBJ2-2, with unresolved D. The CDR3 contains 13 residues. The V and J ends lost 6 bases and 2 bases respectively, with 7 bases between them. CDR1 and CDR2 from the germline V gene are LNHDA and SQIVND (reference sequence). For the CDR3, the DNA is TGTGCCAGTAGAGGCGGTAACACCGGGGAGCTGTTTTTT. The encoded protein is CASRGGNTGELFF. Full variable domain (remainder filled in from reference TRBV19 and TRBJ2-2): DGGITQSPKYLFRKEGQNVTLSCEQNLNHDAMYWYRQDPGQGLRLIYYSQIVNDFQKGDIAEGYSVSREKKESFPLTVTSAQKNPTAFYLCASRGGNTGELFFGEGSRLTVL.

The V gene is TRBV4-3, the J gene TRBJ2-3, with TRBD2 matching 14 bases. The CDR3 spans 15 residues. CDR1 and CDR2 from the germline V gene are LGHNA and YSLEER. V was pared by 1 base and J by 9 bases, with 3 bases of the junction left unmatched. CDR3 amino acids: CASSQATSGRVTQYF. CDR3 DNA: TGCGCCAGCAGCCAAGCGACTAGCGGGAGGGTAACGCAGTATTTT.

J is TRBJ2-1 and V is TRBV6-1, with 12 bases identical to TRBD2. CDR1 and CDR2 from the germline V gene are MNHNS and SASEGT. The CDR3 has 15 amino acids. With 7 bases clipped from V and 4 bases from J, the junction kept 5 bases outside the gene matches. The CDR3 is CASNQLAGGYNEQFF. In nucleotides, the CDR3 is TGTGCCAGCAACCAACTAGCGGGGGGATACAATGAGCAGTTCTTC.

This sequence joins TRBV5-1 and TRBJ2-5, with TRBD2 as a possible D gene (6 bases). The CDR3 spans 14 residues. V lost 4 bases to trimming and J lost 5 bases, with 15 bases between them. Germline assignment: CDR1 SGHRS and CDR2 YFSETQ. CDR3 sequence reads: CASSPGLSVETQYF. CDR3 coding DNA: TGCGCCAGCAGCCCGGGACTTAGCGTGGAGACCCAGTACTTC.

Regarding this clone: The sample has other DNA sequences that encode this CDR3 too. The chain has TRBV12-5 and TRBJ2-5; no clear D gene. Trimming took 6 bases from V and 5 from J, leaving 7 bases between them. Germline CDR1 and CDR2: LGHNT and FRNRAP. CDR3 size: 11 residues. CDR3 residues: CASGFGETQYF. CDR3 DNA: TGTGCTAGTGGATTCGGGGAGACCCAGTACTTC.

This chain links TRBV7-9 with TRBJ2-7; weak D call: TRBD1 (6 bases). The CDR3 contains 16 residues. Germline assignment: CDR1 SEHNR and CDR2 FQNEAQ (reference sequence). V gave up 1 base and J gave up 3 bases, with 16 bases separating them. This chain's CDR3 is CASSLEAGQTRYEQYF. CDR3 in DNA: TGTGCCAGCAGCTTAGAAGCAGGACAGACACGCTACGAGCAGTACTTC.

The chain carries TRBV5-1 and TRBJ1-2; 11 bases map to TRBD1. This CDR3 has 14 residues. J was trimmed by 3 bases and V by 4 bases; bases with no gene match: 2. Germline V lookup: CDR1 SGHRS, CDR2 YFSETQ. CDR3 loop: CASSAGQGDYGYTF. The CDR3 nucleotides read TGCGCCAGCAGCGCGGGACAGGGGGACTATGGCTACACCTTC.